These 28 T cell receptor beta chains originate from one sample sequenced in a study of molecular identifiers for immune sequencing clone quantification. TCRdb recomputed calls from the PCR reads with MiXCR, one row per CDR3 protein. The table shows over 300,000 distinct CDR3 sequences, with roughly a quarter occurring only once. Material for sequencing was naive CD8+ T cells from blood, with Jurkat cell RNA spiked in. Subset defined: FACS-sorted CD8+CD4-CCR7+CD45RA+ naive T cells. These receptor sequences come from a human donor in good health. Some libraries in this study had Jurkat cell RNA spiked in.

The chain couples TRBV6-5 to TRBJ2-1; the D is unclear. Trimming cost V 6 bases and J 7 bases, with 10 bases left between them. The CDR3 extends over 12 amino acids. Germline V gives CDR1 MNHEY, CDR2 SVGAGI. CDR3 protein: CASSLTRNEQFF. The CDR3 DNA sequence: TGTGCCAGCAGCCTGACAAGGAATGAGCAGTTCTTC.

This clonotype was seen more than once but under ten times. The chain recombines TRBV5-1 with TRBJ2-5; no reliable D call. Germline V CDR1 and CDR2: SGHRS, YFSETQ. CDR3 length: 14 amino acids. V lost 1 base and J lost 3, with 10 bases in between. The CDR3: CASSLYGDKETQYF. CDR3 bases: TGCGCCAGCAGCTTGTATGGGGATAAAGAGACCCAGTACTTC. Complete variable domain (other parts from reference TRBV5-1 and TRBJ2-5): KAGVTQTPRYLIKTRGQQVTLSCSPISGHRSVSWYQQTPGQGLQFLFEYFSETQRNKGNFPGRFSGRQFSNSRSEMNVSTLELGDSALYLCASSLYGDKETQYFGPGTRLLVL.

This clonotype showed up many times. V and J are TRBV7-9 and TRBJ2-5; D uncertain. CDR3 length: 13 residues. The ends were cut back, 1 base at V and 0 bases at J, with 3 bases in the middle. Per germline, CDR1 SEHNR and CDR2 FQNEAQ (reference sequence). The CDR3 DNA sequence: TGTGCCAGCAGCTTAGTCCACCAAGAGACCCAGTACTTC. Protein sequence: CASSLVHQETQYF.

This clonotype was observed many times. The chain joins TRBV5-1 to TRBJ2-3, with D possibly matching TRBD1 (6 bases). The CDR3 is 14 amino acids. Per germline, CDR1 SGHRS and CDR2 YFSETQ. V was shortened by 1 base and J by 4 bases, with 10 bases between the two germline ends. Written as DNA, the CDR3 is TGCGCCAGCAGCTTGAAGAAGGGGGCAGATACGCAGTATTTT. It specifies CASSLKKGADTQYF.

This chain uses TRBV7-9 with TRBJ2-4; D might be TRBD1 or TRBD2, each matching 5 bases. This CDR3 has 16 residues. Germline CDR1 and CDR2: SEHNR and FQNEAQ (reference sequence). V shed 5 bases and J shed 6 bases, with 20 bases lying between them. The CDR3 sequence: CASSTSLGVDGNIQYF. In DNA form, the CDR3 reads TGTGCCAGCAGCACAAGCCTGGGGGTAGATGGAAACATTCAGTACTTC.

About this clonotype: Mismatch with germline at one junction end may stem from a read error. CDR3 bases: TGTGCCATCAGTGAGATGGACCTCGAGCTAGCGGGAGAAACGTTCCAAGAGCCCCAGTCCTTC. Translating gives CAISEMDLELAGETFQEPQSF. This chain joins TRBV10-3 and TRBJ2-5, with 10 bases that match TRBD2. The CDR3 sequence is 21 residues long. The V gene's germline CDR1 is ENHRY and CDR2 SYGVKD.

This clonotype was seen a handful of times. Being one base from a much bigger clone, this may be a read error. This sequence joins TRBV6-5 and TRBJ1-1; D gene ambiguous. CDR3 length equals 15 residues. Germline V gene sequence: CDR1 MNHEY, CDR2 SVGAGI. The V gene lost 6 bases and the J gene lost 4 bases, with 18 bases spanning the gap. The CDR3 bases are TGTGCCAGCAGGGGGTCCGACTATCCGAGCACTGAAGCTTTCTTT. It translates to CASRGSDYPSTEAFF.

This clonotype has a handful of counts. The chain has TRBV4-3 and TRBJ1-2; D possibly corresponds to TRBD1 (5 bases). Trimming shortened V by 0 bases and J by 4 bases, and 12 bases separated the two germline ends. CDR1 LGHNA and CDR2 YSLEER come from the germline V gene. CDR3 size: 15 residues. CDR3 DNA sequence: TGCGCCAGCAGCCAAGATTTTAGGGGAAGCTATGGCTACACCTTC. Its protein is CASSQDFRGSYGYTF.

Concerning this clonotype itself: It may be a read error: a sequence one base away is much more abundant. The V and J genes are TRBV6-2 or TRBV6-3 and TRBJ2-3, with D possibly matching TRBD2 (6 bases). Germline values: CDR1 MNHEY, CDR2 SVGEGT. This CDR3 spans 15 amino acids. Here the CDR3 reads CASNYLARNTDTQYF. The CDR3 DNA reads as TGTGCCAGCAATTACCTAGCGAGGAACACAGATACGCAGTATTTT.

This clonotype has just a few counts. V and J are TRBV21-1 and TRBJ2-5; no check of the table's D call, TRBD1, against the DNA was made. TRBV21-1 represents a pseudogene. This CDR3 is built from 15 residues. In DNA form, the CDR3 reads TGTGCCAGCAGCAGCCTGGACAGAAAGCAAAGGACCCAGTACTTC. It codes for CASSSLDRKQRTQYF.

This clonotype came up a few times. This rearrangement joins TRBV3-1 to TRBJ2-3, with D unresolved. The V gene lost 2 bases and the J gene lost 0 bases, with 9 bases spanning the gap. The CDR3 covers 15 residues. Germline V gene lookup returns CDR1 LGHDT and CDR2 YNNKEL (reference sequence). CDR3 sequence: CASSQWISSTDTQYF. The CDR3 nucleotides are TGTGCCAGCAGCCAATGGATTTCCAGCACAGATACGCAGTATTTT.

Comments on this clonotype: One base away lies a much larger clone, so this may be a sequencing read error. The chain joins TRBV7-2 to TRBJ2-7; tentatively, D is TRBD2 (6 bases). V was trimmed by 3 bases and J by 7 bases, leaving 13 bases between them. The germline CDR1 and CDR2 sequences are SGHTA and FQGNSA. The CDR3 spans 13 residues. The CDR3 sequence is CASSFGGAVEQYF. In DNA form, the CDR3 reads TGTGCCAGCAGCTTCGGGGGTGCAGTGGAGCAGTACTTC. Complete variable domain (other parts from reference TRBV7-2 and TRBJ2-7): GAGVSQSPSNKVTEKGKDVELRCDPISGHTALYWYRQSLGQGLEFLIYFQGNSAPDKSGLPSDRFSAERTGGSVSTLTIQRTQQEDSAVYLCASSFGGAVEQYFGPGTRLTVT.

V gene TRBV7-6 combines with J gene TRBJ2-3, with TRBD2 matching 7 bases. The CDR3 extends over 17 amino acids. The germline CDR1 and CDR2 sequences are SGHVS and FNYEAQ. J was trimmed by 5 bases and V by 5 bases; bases with no gene match: 16. This CDR3 reads CASSPDLADYQGDTQYF. CDR3 nucleotide sequence: TGTGCCAGCAGCCCTGATCTAGCGGACTATCAGGGAGATACGCAGTATTTT.

A note on this clonotype: No conserved phenylalanine or tryptophan ends this CDR3, so it is likely a read error. This CDR3 reads CASSKPGLLAAGEQYY. The CDR3, as DNA: TGTGCCAGCAGTAAACCGGGACTTCTCGCGGCCGGCGAGCAGTACTAC. V and J are TRBV28 and TRBJ2-7; D perhaps matches TRBD2 (6 bases). CDR1 is MDHEN and CDR2 is SYDVKM in the germline V gene. V gave up 5 bases and J gave up 6 bases, with 23 bases separating them. The CDR3 has 16 amino acids.

This clonotype was counted ten times or more. The chain carries TRBV4-1 and TRBJ2-7, with a tentative D call TRBD2 (7 bases). The ends were cut back, 0 bases at V and 4 bases at J, with 13 bases in the middle. CDR3 length: 15 residues. The germline V gene encodes CDR1 MGHRA and CDR2 YSYEKL. Here the CDR3 reads CASSQEGGGWYEQYF. As DNA, the CDR3 is TGCGCCAGCAGCCAAGAAGGGGGGGGCTGGTACGAGCAGTACTTC.

The chain carries TRBV12-3 or TRBV12-4 and TRBJ2-3, with D possibly TRBD1 on 5 matching bases. The CDR3 is 14 amino acids. Trimming cost V 8 bases and J 1 base, with 13 bases left between them. CDR3 residues: CASRPWGGTDTQYF. CDR3 nucleotides: TGTGCCAGCCGCCCCTGGGGCGGCACAGATACGCAGTATTTT.

The sample holds a few counts of this clonotype. The chain carries TRBV30 and TRBJ2-2; no clear D. V lost 2 bases to trimming and J lost 8 bases, with 6 bases between them. The CDR3 extends over 11 amino acids. The germline gives CDR1 GTSNPN, CDR2 SVGIG (reference sequence). The CDR3 DNA reads TGTGCCTGGAGTCGAAAAGGGGAGCTGTTTTTT. Its translation is CAWSRKGELFF.

V and J are TRBV4-1 and TRBJ2-3; 8 bases line up with TRBD1. This CDR3 is built from 16 residues. Germline values: CDR1 MGHRA, CDR2 YSYEKL. V was pared by 0 bases and J by 0 bases, with 2 bases of the junction left unmatched. CDR3 loop: CASSQEDRESTDTQYF. The CDR3 DNA sequence: TGCGCCAGCAGCCAAGAGGACAGGGAAAGCACAGATACGCAGTATTTT.

This chain links TRBV2 with TRBJ1-1, with D possibly matching TRBD1 (6 bases). The V gene lost 0 bases and the J gene lost 2 bases, with 10 bases spanning the gap. Germline V gene lookup returns CDR1 SNHLY and CDR2 FYNNEI. The CDR3 runs 15 residues. CDR3 region: CASSEAGGPNTEAFF. CDR3 DNA sequence: TGTGCCAGCAGTGAAGCGGGGGGCCCCAACACTGAAGCTTTCTTT.

This clonotype was detected a few times. A much larger clone lies a single base off, so this may be a read error. The genes are TRBV29-1 and TRBJ2-7; D not resolved. V was pared by 7 bases and J by 2 bases, with 18 bases between. The germline CDR1 and CDR2 sequences are SQVTM and ANQGSEA. The CDR3 loop spans 14 amino acids. The CDR3 DNA sequence: TGCAGCGCCCTCCTTGCGGTTGCCACCTACGAGCAGTACTTC. Translating it yields CSALLAVATYEQYF.

The rearrangement uses TRBV24-1 and TRBJ2-4; the D is unclear. The CDR3 runs 11 residues. Germline lookup yields CDR1 KGHDR and CDR2 SFDVKD. Trimming took off 3 bases at V and 11 bases at J, with 7 bases between the two ends. CDR3 DNA: TGTGCCACCAGTGATCTCCAGGTTCAGTACTTC. It codes for CATSDLQVQYF.

This clonotype was observed at least ten times. The chain recombines TRBV7-2 with TRBJ1-1, with D unresolved. This CDR3 has 14 amino acids. V was pared by 5 bases and J by 4 bases, with 14 bases between. Germline CDR1 reads SGHTA; CDR2 reads FQGNSA. The CDR3 reads CASSPWVQGTEAFF. CDR3 sequence (DNA): TGTGCCAGCAGCCCATGGGTCCAAGGCACTGAAGCTTTCTTT.

V gene TRBV20-1 combines with J gene TRBJ2-3; 8 bases match TRBD2. Germline CDR1 and CDR2: DFQATT and SNEGSKA (reference sequence). This CDR3 is built from 17 residues. J was trimmed by 4 bases and V by 4 bases; bases with no gene match: 16. The CDR3 DNA reads TGCAGTGCTAACCCCCCTTGGAGCGGGAGTATCGCAGATACGCAGTATTTT. Amino acids: CSANPPWSGSIADTQYF.

This clonotype was recorded at least ten times. The chain joins TRBV7-2 to TRBJ2-3, with 14 bases fitting TRBD2. Germline loops: CDR1 SGHTA, CDR2 FQGNSA. The trim removed 1 base at V and 0 bases at J, leaving 6 bases unmatched. The CDR3 has 19 amino acids. The CDR3 DNA sequence: TGTGCCAGCAGCTTAGGGGGACTAGCGGGGGCCAGTAGCACAGATACGCAGTATTTT. Protein product: CASSLGGLAGASSTDTQYF.

The V and J genes are TRBV25-1 and TRBJ2-7; no firm D call. Germline CDR1 and CDR2: MGHDK and SYGVNS. V was cut by 3 bases and J by 6 bases, with 18 bases left in between. The CDR3 covers 15 residues. The CDR3 protein is CASSDPGSRICEQYF. The CDR3 bases are TGTGCCAGCAGTGACCCCGGGTCAAGAATCTGCGAGCAGTACTTC.

This clonotype was observed at least ten times. This chain uses TRBV30 with TRBJ2-1, with 7 bases that match TRBD1. CDR1 and CDR2 (germline): GTSNPN, SVGIG (reference sequence). The V gene end was trimmed by 7 bases and the J gene end by 9 bases; junction bases not matched to a gene: 12. The CDR3 is 13 residues long. Here the CDR3 DNA reads TGTGCCTATGTGACAGGGCCCTATGGTGAGCAGTTCTTC. Its translation is CAYVTGPYGEQFF.

This chain links TRBV27 with TRBJ1-5, with D uncertain. Deletions cut 5 bases from V and 0 bases from J, with 5 bases between. This CDR3 has 13 amino acids. Germline lookup yields CDR1 MNHEY and CDR2 SMNVEV (reference sequence). The CDR3 protein is CASSTYSNQPQHF. The CDR3 coding sequence is TGTGCCAGCAGTACATATAGCAATCAGCCCCAGCATTTT.

This clonotype has at least ten counts. CDR3 region: CASSLATTRSTDTQYF. In DNA form, the CDR3 reads TGTGCCAGCAGCTTAGCAACTACCCGGAGCACAGATACGCAGTATTTT. The chain carries TRBV7-9 and TRBJ2-3; D unresolved. The CDR3 is 16 amino acids. Trimming took off 0 bases at V and 0 bases at J, with 10 bases between the two ends. Germline V gene lookup returns CDR1 SEHNR and CDR2 FQNEAQ (reference sequence).